This T cell receptor beta chain originates from a study of T cell responses to AZD1222 COVID-19 vaccine. V gave up 2 bases and J gave up 0 bases, with 13 bases separating them. Germline-derived CDR1 and CDR2 are MNHEY and SVGAGI. The CDR3 contains 16 residues. Profiled with immunoSEQ multiplex PCR; TCRdb holds only in-frame clones, not every one. The table shows more than 150,000 clones, with approximately 90% occurring only once. The source is an adult in good health. The rearrangement links TRBV6-5 to TRBJ1-1; no reliable D call. The sequencing here drew on peripheral blood, taken on day 0 of AZD1222 vaccination. The CDR3 DNA reads as TGTGCCAGCAGTTACCGAGGCAGCTTGGTGAACACTGAAGCTTTCTTT. It translates to CASSYRGSLVNTEAFF.